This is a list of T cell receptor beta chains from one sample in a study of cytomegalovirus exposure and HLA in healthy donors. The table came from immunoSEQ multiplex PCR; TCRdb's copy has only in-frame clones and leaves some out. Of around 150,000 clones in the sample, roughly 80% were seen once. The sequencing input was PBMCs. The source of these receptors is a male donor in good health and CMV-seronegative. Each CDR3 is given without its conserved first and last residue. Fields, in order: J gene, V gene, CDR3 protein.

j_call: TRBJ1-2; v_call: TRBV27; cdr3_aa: ASSPGLSDGGYT
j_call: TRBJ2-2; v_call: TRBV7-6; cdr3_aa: ASSLRRQGNTGELF
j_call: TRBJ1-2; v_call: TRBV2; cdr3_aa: ASKEGTEGYT
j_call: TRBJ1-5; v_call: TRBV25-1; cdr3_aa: ARGTGGAWYSNQPQH
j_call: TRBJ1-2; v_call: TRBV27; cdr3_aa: ASSLGTGGGYT
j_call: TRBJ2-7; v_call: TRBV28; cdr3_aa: ASSSGQGYEQY
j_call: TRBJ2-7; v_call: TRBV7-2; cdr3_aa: ASSAEPGQIYEQY
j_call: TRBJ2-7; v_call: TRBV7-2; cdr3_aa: ASSFSSGGPYEQY
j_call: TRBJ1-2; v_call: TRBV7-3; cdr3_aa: ASSLGYRGDYGYT
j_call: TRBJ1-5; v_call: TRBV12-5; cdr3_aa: ASGLGDTSNQPQH
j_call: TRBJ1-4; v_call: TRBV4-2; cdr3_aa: ATSSQDSTNEKLF
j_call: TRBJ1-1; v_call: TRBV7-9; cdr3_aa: SSSPQGVTEAF
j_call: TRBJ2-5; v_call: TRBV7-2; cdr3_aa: ASSGHREKYQETQY
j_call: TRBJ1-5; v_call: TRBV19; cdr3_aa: ARRTGGTGEHDSNQPQH
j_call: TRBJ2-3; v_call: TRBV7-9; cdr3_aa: ASSPRVGRYTDTQY
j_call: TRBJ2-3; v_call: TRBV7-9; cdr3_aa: ASSFELAGTDTQY
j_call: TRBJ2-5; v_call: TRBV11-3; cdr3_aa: ASSSRGGEWETQY
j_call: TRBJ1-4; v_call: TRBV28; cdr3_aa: ASSPDSRGEKLF
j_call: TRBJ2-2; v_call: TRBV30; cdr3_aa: AWPSGGELF
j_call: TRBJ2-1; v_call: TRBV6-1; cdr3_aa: ASRKPDRDGNEQF
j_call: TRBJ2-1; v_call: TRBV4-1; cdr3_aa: ASSQESLSSYNEQF
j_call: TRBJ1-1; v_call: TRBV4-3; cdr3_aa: ASSQEAPGTEAF
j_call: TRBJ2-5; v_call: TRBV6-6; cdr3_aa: ASLGDVAGVDQTQY
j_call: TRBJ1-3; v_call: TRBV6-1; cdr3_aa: ASSVVEPRSGNTIY
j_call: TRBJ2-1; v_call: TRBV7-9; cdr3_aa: ASSLAAGGPRDEQF
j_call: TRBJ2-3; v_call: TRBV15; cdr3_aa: ATSRGRDTDTQY
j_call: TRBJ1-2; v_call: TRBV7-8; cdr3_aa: ASSLNFGTGMSGYT
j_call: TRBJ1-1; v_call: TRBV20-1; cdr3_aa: SAIRQSEAF
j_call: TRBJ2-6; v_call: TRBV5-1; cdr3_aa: ASSISSGANVLT
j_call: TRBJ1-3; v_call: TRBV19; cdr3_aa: ASSIGSSGNTIY
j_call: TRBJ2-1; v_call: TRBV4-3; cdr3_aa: ASSREAGTSYNEQF
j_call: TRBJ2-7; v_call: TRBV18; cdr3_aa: ASSRGTSSEQY
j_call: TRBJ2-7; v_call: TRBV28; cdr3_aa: ASSFGPGQGAQY
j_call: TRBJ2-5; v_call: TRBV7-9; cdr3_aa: ASSLPVSGEGETQY
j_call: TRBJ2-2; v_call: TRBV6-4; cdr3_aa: ASSIQRNTGELF
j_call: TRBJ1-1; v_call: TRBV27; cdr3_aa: ASSTDRRLLAEAF
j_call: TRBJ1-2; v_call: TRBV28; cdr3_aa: ASSLPSERVNYGYT
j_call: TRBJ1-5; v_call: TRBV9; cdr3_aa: ASSAGTASNQPQH
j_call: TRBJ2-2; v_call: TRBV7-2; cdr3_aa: ASSPDRANTGELF
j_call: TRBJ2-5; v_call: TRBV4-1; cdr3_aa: ASSQARTSGTSQETQY
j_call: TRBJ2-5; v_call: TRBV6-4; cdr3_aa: ASSSSSGGQETQY